Each of the 20 T cell receptor beta chains below was sequenced from the same sample in a study of cytotoxic CD8 clonotypes in ibrutinib-treated CLL (dated by TCRdb to the early 2020s). Per the publication, the time point label means: 12 months on ibrutinib. Library creation used the immunoSEQ multiplex PCR assay. TCRdb mirrors the immuneACCESS table, restricted to in-frame sequences. Some clones are absent from its copies; in checked studies, under half trace to an unresolved V gene, and the reason for the others is unknown. Here the sample has some 200,000 clones; over 65% occur a single time. Roughly 5.9% of the sample is taken by the ten largest. The sample was PBMCs, taken after 12 months of ibrutinib treatment. These receptors were taken from a human donor with chronic lymphocytic leukemia.

The CDR3 nucleotides are TGTGCCAGCAGCTACCAGGGGGCGCAGCAGCCCCAGCATTTT. It codes for CASSYQGAQQPQHF. The chain uses TRBV11-2 and TRBJ1-5; 8 bases line up with TRBD1. The CDR3 spans 14 residues. CDR1 is SGHAT, CDR2 FQNNGV, per germline. J lost 7 bases, V lost 4 bases, and 6 bases had no gene match.

The chain has TRBV7-8 and TRBJ2-7; D not certain. This CDR3 is built from 14 residues. V was shortened by 4 bases and J by 4 bases, with 14 bases between the two germline ends. Germline loops: CDR1 SGHVS, CDR2 FQNEAQ. The CDR3 sequence: CASSSTGPTYEQYF. In nucleotides, the CDR3 is TGTGCCAGCAGCTCGACCGGGCCCACTTACGAGCAGTACTTC.

Concerning this clone itself: A junction boundary mismatches the germline segment, possibly from a read error. The rearrangement uses TRBV30 and TRBJ1-6; D unclear. The CDR3 loop spans 13 amino acids. CDR1 is GTSNPN and CDR2 is SVGIG in the germline V gene (reference sequence). The CDR3 protein is CAWTGSSNSPLHF. In nucleotides, the CDR3 is TGTGCCTGGACGGGCTCCTCTAATTCACCCCTCCACTTT. Based on the CDR3 plus reference TRBV30 and TRBJ1-6, the full variable domain is SQTIHQWPATLVQPVGSPLSLECTVEGTSNPNLYWYRQAAGRGLQLLFYSVGIGQISSEVPQNLSASRPQDRQFILSSKKLLLSDSGFYLCAWTGSSNSPLHFGNGTRLTVT.

This chain joins TRBV30 and TRBJ1-2, with TRBD1 matching over 9 bases. CDR3 size: 15 residues. J gave up 6 bases and V 0 bases, and 8 bases lay outside the gene matches. CDR1 is GTSNPN, CDR2 SVGIG, per germline (reference sequence). CDR3: CAWSVLGGDRDGYTF. The CDR3 coding sequence is TGTGCCTGGAGTGTACTGGGAGGGGACAGGGATGGCTACACCTTC.

This clone was counted only a few times. The rearrangement links TRBV15 to TRBJ1-6; the D gene is possibly TRBD1 (5 bases). The CDR3 has 14 amino acids. The V end lost 2 bases, the J end lost 4 bases, and 6 bases lay between the germline ends. Germline V gene sequence: CDR1 LNHNV, CDR2 YYDKDF (reference sequence). The CDR3 here is CATSRQGYNSPLHF. In nucleotides, the CDR3 is TGTGCCACCAGCAGACAGGGTTATAATTCACCCCTCCACTTT.

This clone was counted only a few times. The chain uses TRBV7-2 and TRBJ2-5; TRBD1 is a possible D gene (6 bases). CDR3 length: 13 residues. Germline values: CDR1 SGHTA, CDR2 FQGNSA. Trimming cost V 5 bases and J 5 bases, with 12 bases left between them. In DNA, the CDR3 is TGTGCCAGCAGCAGGGGGATTGGGGAGACCCAGTACTTC. Amino acids: CASSRGIGETQYF.

The rearrangement links TRBV4-3 to TRBJ2-7; D remains ambiguous. Trimming took 0 bases from V and 3 from J, leaving 12 bases between them. CDR1 is LGHNA and CDR2 is YSLEER in the germline V gene. The length of the CDR3 is 15 residues. CDR3 in amino acids: CASSQESGMGYEQYF. The DNA of the CDR3 is TGCGCCAGCAGCCAAGAGAGTGGCATGGGCTACGAGCAGTACTTC.

This sequence joins TRBV4-3 and TRBJ2-3; D may be TRBD1 or TRBD2 (7 bases each). The CDR3 loop spans 17 amino acids. V dropped 0 bases and J dropped 3 bases, with 16 bases sitting between them. The germline V gene has CDR1 LGHNA and CDR2 YSLEER. The CDR3 DNA is TGCGCCAGCAGCCAAGACCACGGGGAGGGGGCGACAGATACGCAGTATTTT. Translation gives CASSQDHGEGATDTQYF.

V is TRBV5-1 and J is TRBJ2-7; 7 positions match TRBD2. The CDR3 has 17 residues. With V trimmed by 4 bases and J by 5 bases, 18 bases remained unmatched. In germline, CDR1 is SGHRS, CDR2 YFSETQ. The CDR3 sequence is CASSGRGGGRGHDEQYF. The CDR3 bases are TGCGCCAGCAGCGGGCGGGGCGGCGGGAGAGGTCACGACGAGCAGTACTTC.

The chain has TRBV11-2 and TRBJ1-4; 9 bases line up with TRBD1. Germline trimming cut 5 bases from V and 3 bases from J; bases unmatched to any gene: 13. CDR1 is SGHAT, CDR2 FQNNGV, per germline. The CDR3 extends over 18 amino acids. The CDR3 region is CASSPVGQGRMANEKLFF. DNA for the CDR3: TGTGCCAGCAGCCCCGTTGGACAGGGGAGAATGGCTAATGAAAAACTGTTTTTT.

The DNA for the CDR3 is TGCGCCAGCAGCCAAGAATCTGGGTGGAACTATGGCTACACCTTC. Translating it yields CASSQESGWNYGYTF. V usage is TRBV4-1 and J usage is TRBJ1-2; D is undetermined. The CDR3 contains 15 residues. Trimming left V 0 bases short and J 2 bases short, with 10 bases between. Germline assignment: CDR1 MGHRA and CDR2 YSYEKL.

V usage is TRBV6-5 and J usage is TRBJ2-7, with D unclear. V was clipped by 6 bases and J by 1 base, with 7 bases between them. The V gene's germline CDR1 is MNHEY and CDR2 SVGAGI. This CDR3 is 12 amino acids long. The CDR3 DNA reads TGTGCCAGCAGGAATCCATCCTACGAGCAGTACTTC. Protein product: CASRNPSYEQYF.

The chain couples TRBV6-4 to TRBJ2-2; TRBD2 aligns across 9 bases. This CDR3 is built from 14 residues. Germline V CDR1 and CDR2: MRHNA, SNTAGT. The trim removed 7 bases at V and 6 bases at J, leaving 6 bases unmatched. CDR3 coding DNA: TGTGCCAGCACGAGGGTAGCGGGAGCCGGGGAGCTGTTTTTT. Protein sequence: CASTRVAGAGELFF.

This clone turned up a few times. The chain employs TRBV6-5 and TRBJ1-6; D is undetermined. CDR1 and CDR2 (germline): MNHEY, SVGAGI. The CDR3 covers 15 residues. Trimming left V 2 bases short and J 6 bases short, with 11 bases between. CDR3: CASSYGEYTNSPLHF. The DNA for the CDR3 is TGTGCCAGCAGTTACGGGGAATATACTAATTCACCCCTCCACTTT.

This sequence joins TRBV7-9 and TRBJ2-7, with D hard to call. Trimming took 0 bases from V and 6 from J, leaving 9 bases between them. The CDR3 covers 13 residues. The germline gives CDR1 SEHNR, CDR2 FQNEAQ (reference sequence). The CDR3 loop is CASSLARRPEQYF. The CDR3 nucleotides are TGTGCCAGCAGCTTAGCCCGTCGCCCCGAGCAGTACTTC.

This clone was counted a few times. The V call is TRBV20-1, the J call TRBJ2-1; no definite D call. This CDR3 contains 11 residues. Trimming left V 7 bases short and J 3 bases short, with 7 bases between. CDR1 is DFQATT and CDR2 is SNEGSKA in the germline V gene (reference sequence). For the CDR3, the DNA is TGCAGTGGGCAACTCTACAATGAGCAGTTCTTC. Its protein is CSGQLYNEQFF.

This chain links TRBV27 with TRBJ2-7; TRBD1 matches at 11 bases. Germline CDR1 is MNHEY and CDR2 is SMNVEV (reference sequence). The length of the CDR3 is 14 residues. The J segment lost 3 bases and the V segment lost 5 bases, leaving 3 bases of the junction unmatched. CDR3 amino acids: CASSTGTGGYEQYF. The CDR3 coding sequence is TGTGCCAGCAGTACCGGGACAGGGGGCTACGAGCAGTACTTC.

The chain joins TRBV4-1 to TRBJ1-2; D call uncertain. V lost 0 bases to trimming and J lost 2 bases, with 10 bases between them. The CDR3 has 15 residues. CDR1 MGHRA and CDR2 YSYEKL come from the germline V gene. This chain's CDR3 is CASSQDRRQNYGYTF. DNA for the CDR3: TGCGCCAGCAGCCAAGATCGACGGCAAAACTATGGCTACACCTTC.

The chain has TRBV13 and TRBJ2-3; 12 nucleotides align to TRBD2. The germline V gene has CDR1 PRHDT and CDR2 FYEKMQ (reference sequence). The CDR3 has 16 residues. V gave up 5 bases and J gave up 4 bases; unmatched junction bases: 7. CDR3: CASSRGLAGLADTQYF. The DNA of the CDR3 is TGTGCCAGCAGCCGAGGACTAGCGGGGTTGGCAGATACGCAGTATTTT.

This clone was seen just once. This chain uses TRBV28 with TRBJ2-7, with unresolved D. There are 18 residues in the CDR3. V lost 4 bases and J lost 4, with 26 bases in between. Germline assignment: CDR1 MDHEN and CDR2 SYDVKM. CDR3 in DNA: TGTGCCAGCAGTTCTACCACCAGATACGACGGACCACCGTACGAGCAGTACTTC. Its translation: CASSSTTRYDGPPYEQYF.